The TCR beta chain described here comes from a study of shared clonotypes between healthy human individuals (dated by TCRdb to 2019 to 2021). General notes on the study: Three men and two women, aged 18 to 49 years, made up the cohort. Each donor's leukapheresis produced roughly between roughly 0.85 and 9.5 billion PBMCs. To increase sequencing depth and limit assay-specific biases, different laboratories used diverse techniques to prepare libraries and sequence TCR repertoires. Blood TCR repertoires of several healthy adults were deeply sequenced to estimate repertoire size and the extent of clonotype sharing between individuals. For each donor, CD4 naive and CD4 memory were each given three plates, CD8 naive was given two plates, and CD8 memory was given one plate. Study-wide findings and limitations: Even with the large sequencing depth, rarefaction of the sorted-subset datasets indicated that sequencing was incomplete. Pairwise subsampling led to the expectation that sequencing depth would affect the degree of clonotype sharing among donors. Naive subsets generally had larger estimated clonotype richness than memory subsets. Sampling was limited to blood, and TCR repertoires in tissue likely differ from TCR repertoires in blood. Compared with non-shared clonotypes, clonotypes shared by all four sorted-subset donors had higher generation probabilities. The small number of donors limited the genetic and exposure-history diversity represented. Around 5.4% of naive CD4, roughly 3.6% of naive CD8, about 2.5% of memory CD4, and more than 0.35% of memory CD8 clonotypes were shared across several donors.

Using the deep immunoSEQ assay, TCR CDR3 regions were amplified from genomic DNA by multiplex PCR. For each cell subset, the extracted genomic DNA was distributed evenly across all wells of several immunoSEQ 96-well plates, and each plate served as one replicate. For sorted subsets, around 0.2 ug genomic DNA, equal to about 30,000 T cell genomes, was loaded into each replicate PCR. The purified libraries were quantified using a Qubit 3.0 fluorometer, sized with a Bioanalyzer 2100, and then quantified again using the KAPA Library Quantification kit. Every immunoSEQ 96-well plate was sequenced on a dedicated single-read 150-cycle Illumina NextSeq 550 flow cell. The published analysis was carried out like this. The immunoSEQ output contained only junctional sequences without quality scores, so filtering could not match that applied to full-length reads. To assign V/J genes and CDR3, sequences were annotated against IMGT germline references using PyIR, a Python wrapper for IgBLAST v1.9. Reads were removed for weak V/J assignments (E-value above 1e-6), missing CDR3, stop codons, out-of-frame junctions, or ambiguous translated residues. V3J clonotypes were defined by identical inferred V gene, J gene, and CDR3 amino acid sequence. Percentage overlap between repertoires was calculated by dividing the number of shared unique clonotypes by the size of the smaller repertoire. Three approaches were used to assess repertoire richness: RTK rarefaction, the Chao1 estimator, and Recon v2.1 estimates of unobserved clonotypes. Generation probabilities for all TCRbeta clonotypes obtained by the gDNA method from a few donors were computed using OLGA. TCRdb obtained this table from immuneACCESS and retained in-frame rearrangements with V and J assigned. These tables miss some clones; where compared with another copy, unresolved V genes account for less than half of the shortfall, and the remainder is unexplained. The DNA gave D and trimming, while V, J and clone size come from that table. Counted in this sample were more than 850,000 clones; around 78% of them appeared once. Approximately 0.5% of the sample is in the top ten clones.

As for this clone: Its antigen has not been determined. No base quality information exists; no much larger clone differs at one position.

The donors were healthy, HIV-negative adults who had no recently reported acute infections or vaccinations. All donors were Caucasian adults living in Nashville, Tennessee, USA. CD4+ T cells were enriched by magnetic negative selection; naive cells were then positively selected on CD45RA, and the negative fraction formed the memory subset. Blood was obtained by leukapheresis, after which PBMCs were separated by Ficoll-Histopaque density gradient centrifugation and cryopreserved in liquid nitrogen vapor phase. Analytical flow cytometry was used to check the purity and quantity of every magnetically sorted T cell population. From each sorted fraction, genomic DNA was isolated and quantified by UV absorbance on a Nanodrop 2000c. V and J lose 5 bases and 1 base, and a span of 11 bases separates them. The CDR3 goes from the cysteine to the phenylalanine over 14 residues. The entry retains the CDR3 DNA only, 42 bases that are in frame from base 1. CDR1 and CDR2 are drawn from the germline V gene: SNHLY, FYNNEI.

The chain joins TRBV2 to TRBJ1-1; a confident D gene designation cannot be given. Material: memory CD4+ T cells from PBMCs. The sample's cell subset or site label, decoded: CD45RA-negative fraction. The sequence derives from a young man in good health. Some clones in this sample may be carry-over from other donors' samples. The DNA sequence is as follows: TGTGCCAGCAGTTTTCGGGCAGCGAACACTGAAGCTTTCTTT. The translation is CASSFRAANTEAFF.